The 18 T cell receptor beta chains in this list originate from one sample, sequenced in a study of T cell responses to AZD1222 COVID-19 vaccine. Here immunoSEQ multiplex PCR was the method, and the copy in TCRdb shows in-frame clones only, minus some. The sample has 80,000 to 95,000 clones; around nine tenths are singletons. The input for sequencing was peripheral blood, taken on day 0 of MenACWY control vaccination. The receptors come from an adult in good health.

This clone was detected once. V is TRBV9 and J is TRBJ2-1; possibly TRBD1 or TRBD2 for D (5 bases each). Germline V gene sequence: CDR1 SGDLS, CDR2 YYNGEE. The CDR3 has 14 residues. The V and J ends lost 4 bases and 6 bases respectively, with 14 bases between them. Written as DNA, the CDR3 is TGTGCCAGCAGCCCCCGGGACCCATCCAATGAGCAGTTCTTC. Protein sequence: CASSPRDPSNEQFF. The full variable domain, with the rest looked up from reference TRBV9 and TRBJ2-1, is DSGVTQTPKHLITATGQRVTLRCSPRSGDLSVYWYQQSLDQGLQFLIQYYNGEERAKGNILERFSAQQFPDLHSELNLSSLELGDSALYFCASSPRDPSNEQFFGPGTRLTVL.

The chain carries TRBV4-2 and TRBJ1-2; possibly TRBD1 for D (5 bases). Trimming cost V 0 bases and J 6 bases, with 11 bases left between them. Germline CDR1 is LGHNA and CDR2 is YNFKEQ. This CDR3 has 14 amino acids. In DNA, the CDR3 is TGTGCCAGCAGCCAAGAGCAGGGACTCCATGGCTACACCTTC. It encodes CASSQEQGLHGYTF.

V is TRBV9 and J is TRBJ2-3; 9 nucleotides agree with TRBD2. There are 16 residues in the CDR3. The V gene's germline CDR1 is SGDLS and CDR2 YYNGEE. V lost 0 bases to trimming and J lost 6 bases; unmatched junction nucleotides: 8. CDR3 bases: TGTGCCAGCAGCGTAGCGGCGGGGGGGGCGCGGGATACGCAGTATTTT. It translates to CASSVAAGGARDTQYF.

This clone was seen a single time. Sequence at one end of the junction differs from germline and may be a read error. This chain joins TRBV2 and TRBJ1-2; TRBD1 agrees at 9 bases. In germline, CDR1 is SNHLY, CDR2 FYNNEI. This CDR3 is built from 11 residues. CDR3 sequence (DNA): TGTGCCAGCAGGGAGGGGACAGGGTTGGCCTTC. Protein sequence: CASREGTGLAF.

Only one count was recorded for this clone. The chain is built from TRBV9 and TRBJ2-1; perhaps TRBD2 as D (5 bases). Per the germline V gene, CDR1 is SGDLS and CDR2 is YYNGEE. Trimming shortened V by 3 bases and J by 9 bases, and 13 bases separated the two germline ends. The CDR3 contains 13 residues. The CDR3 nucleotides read TGTGCCAGCAGCGAAAACATAGGAGGTGAGCAGTTCTTC. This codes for CASSENIGGEQFF.

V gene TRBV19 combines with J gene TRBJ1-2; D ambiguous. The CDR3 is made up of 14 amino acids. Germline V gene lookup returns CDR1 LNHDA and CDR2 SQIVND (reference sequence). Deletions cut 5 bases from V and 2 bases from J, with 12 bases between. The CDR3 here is CASSDRGMNYGYTF. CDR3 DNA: TGTGCCAGTAGTGATCGGGGAATGAACTATGGCTACACCTTC.

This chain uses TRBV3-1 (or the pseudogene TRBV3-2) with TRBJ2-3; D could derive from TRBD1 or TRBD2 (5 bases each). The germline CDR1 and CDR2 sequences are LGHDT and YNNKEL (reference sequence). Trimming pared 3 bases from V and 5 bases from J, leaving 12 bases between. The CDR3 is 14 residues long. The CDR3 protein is CASSQFLGGDTQYF. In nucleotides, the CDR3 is TGTGCCAGCAGCCAGTTCCTTGGGGGAGATACGCAGTATTTT.

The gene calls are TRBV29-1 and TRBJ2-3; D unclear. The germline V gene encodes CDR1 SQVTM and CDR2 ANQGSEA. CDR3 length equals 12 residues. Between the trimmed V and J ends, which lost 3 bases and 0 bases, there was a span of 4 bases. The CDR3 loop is CSVEGSTDTQYF. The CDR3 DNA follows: TGCAGCGTTGAGGGCAGCACAGATACGCAGTATTTT.

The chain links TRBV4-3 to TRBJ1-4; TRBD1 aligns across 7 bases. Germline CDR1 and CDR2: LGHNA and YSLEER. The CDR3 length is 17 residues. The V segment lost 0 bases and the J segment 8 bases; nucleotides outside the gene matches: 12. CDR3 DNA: TGCGCCAGCAGCCAAGAAATGGATTCCAGGGGGGGCGAAAAACTGTTTTTT. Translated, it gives CASSQEMDSRGGEKLFF.

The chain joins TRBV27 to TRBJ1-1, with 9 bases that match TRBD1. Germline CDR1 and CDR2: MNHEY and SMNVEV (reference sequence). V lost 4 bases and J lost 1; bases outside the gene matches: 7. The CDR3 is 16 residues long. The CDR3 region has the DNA TGTGCCAGCAGTTCCCCAGGGGACAGGGAGAACACTGAAGCTTTCTTT. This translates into CASSSPGDRENTEAFF.

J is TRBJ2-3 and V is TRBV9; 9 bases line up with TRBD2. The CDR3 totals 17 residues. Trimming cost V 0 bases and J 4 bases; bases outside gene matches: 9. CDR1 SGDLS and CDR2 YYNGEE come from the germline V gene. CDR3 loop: CASSVGVGGGASDTQYF. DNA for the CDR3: TGTGCCAGCAGCGTAGGGGTCGGCGGGGGGGCCTCAGATACGCAGTATTTT.

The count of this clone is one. The CDR3 reads CATLYRANYGYTF. Written as DNA, the CDR3 is TGTGCCACCCTCTACAGGGCTAACTATGGCTACACCTTC. This sequence joins TRBV2 and TRBJ1-2; D perhaps matches TRBD1 (6 bases). The germline CDR1 and CDR2 sequences are SNHLY and FYNNEI. The CDR3 runs to 13 residues. The V end was cut by 10 bases, the J end by 0 bases, with 12 bases between.

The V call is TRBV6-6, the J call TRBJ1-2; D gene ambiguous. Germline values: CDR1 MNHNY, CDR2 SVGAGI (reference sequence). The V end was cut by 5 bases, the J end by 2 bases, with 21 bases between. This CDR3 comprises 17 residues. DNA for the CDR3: TGTGCCAGCAGTCACATGCAAGACACCCTGGGCAACTATGGCTACACCTTC. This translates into CASSHMQDTLGNYGYTF.

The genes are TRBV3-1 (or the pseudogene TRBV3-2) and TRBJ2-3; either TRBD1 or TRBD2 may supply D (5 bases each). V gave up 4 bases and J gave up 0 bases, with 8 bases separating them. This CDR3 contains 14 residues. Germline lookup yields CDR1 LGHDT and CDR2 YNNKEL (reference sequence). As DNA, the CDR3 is TGTGCCAGCAGCCCGGGGCTTAGCACAGATACGCAGTATTTT. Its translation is CASSPGLSTDTQYF.

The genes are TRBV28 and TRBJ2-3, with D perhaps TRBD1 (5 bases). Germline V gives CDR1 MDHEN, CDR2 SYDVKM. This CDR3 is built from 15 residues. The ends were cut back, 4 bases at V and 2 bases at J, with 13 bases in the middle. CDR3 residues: CASSSNKGLTDTQYF. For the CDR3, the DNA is TGTGCCAGCAGTTCTAACAAGGGGCTCACAGATACGCAGTATTTT.

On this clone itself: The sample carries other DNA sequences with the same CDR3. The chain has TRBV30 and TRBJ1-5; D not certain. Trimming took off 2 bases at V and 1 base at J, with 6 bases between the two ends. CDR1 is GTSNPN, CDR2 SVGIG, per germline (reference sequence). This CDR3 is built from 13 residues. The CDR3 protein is CAWSPDSNQPQHF. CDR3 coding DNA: TGTGCCTGGAGTCCGGACAGCAATCAGCCCCAGCATTTT.

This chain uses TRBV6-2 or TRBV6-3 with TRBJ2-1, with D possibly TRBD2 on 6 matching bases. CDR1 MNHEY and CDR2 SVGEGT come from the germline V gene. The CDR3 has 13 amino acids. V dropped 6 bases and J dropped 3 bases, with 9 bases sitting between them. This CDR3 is CASSSGLYNEQFF. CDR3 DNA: TGTGCCAGCAGCTCGGGACTCTACAATGAGCAGTTCTTC.

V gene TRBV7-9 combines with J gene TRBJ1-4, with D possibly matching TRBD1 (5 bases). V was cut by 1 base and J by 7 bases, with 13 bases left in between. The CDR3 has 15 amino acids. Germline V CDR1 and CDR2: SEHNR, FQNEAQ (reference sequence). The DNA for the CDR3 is TGTGCCAGCAGCTTAGGATCGGGGACGGTTGAAAAACTGTTTTTT. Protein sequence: CASSLGSGTVEKLFF.